This TCR beta chain was sequenced for a study of shared clonotypes between healthy human individuals. This CDR3 region has 13 residues. V lost 7 bases, J lost 4 bases, and 13 bases lay in between. The germline V gene encodes CDR1 MNHEY and CDR2 SVGAGI. The method was immunoSEQ multiplex PCR; TCRdb's version includes in-frame clones alone and lacks a portion of them. The repertoire holds a few hundred thousand clones, with roughly three quarters as singletons. The chain carries TRBV6-5 and TRBJ1-1, with a tentative D call TRBD1 (6 bases). The sample comprised PBMCs. This TCR derives from a woman between 40 and 55 years old in good health. Some clones in this sample may be carry-over from other donors' samples. The CDR3 region is CASTRGQFTEAFF. CDR3 DNA: TGTGCCAGCACTAGAGGACAGTTCACTGAAGCTTTCTTT.